The 15 T cell receptor beta chains reported below all come from one sample, sequenced in a study of T cell repertoires in cytomegalovirus infection. MiXCR, run by TCRdb on the reads, gives a single entry per CDR3 protein. This table holds about 700,000 distinct CDR3 sequences, about 30% found once. For these TCRs, the target antigens are not known. The sample was cultured PBMCs, taken from culture after CMV antigen stimulation. Source of these receptors: a human donor in good health (CMV status not recorded). Some clones in this sample may be carry-over from other donors' samples.

The chain couples TRBV10-3 to TRBJ1-6; possible D gene TRBD1, 5 bases. Looked up from germline, CDR1 is ENHRY and CDR2 is SYGVKD. V lost 6 bases and J lost 7, with 10 bases in between. The CDR3 consists of 13 residues. CDR3 in amino acids: CAIRGQGNSPLHF. CDR3 DNA sequence: TGTGCCATCAGAGGACAAGGAAATTCACCCCTCCACTTT.

V usage is TRBV20-1 and J usage is TRBJ2-7, with 7 nucleotides matching TRBD1. V lost 6 bases and J lost 7; bases outside the gene matches: 9. CDR1 and CDR2 from the germline V gene are DFQATT and SNEGSKA (reference sequence). CDR3 size: 12 residues. CDR3 sequence reads: CSAKEGAREQYF. CDR3 DNA: TGCAGTGCCAAAGAGGGGGCGCGGGAGCAGTACTTC.

This clonotype was observed once. V and J are TRBV28 and TRBJ2-5; D is ambiguous. Trimming took off 10 bases at V and 4 bases at J, with 19 bases between the two ends. The germline gives CDR1 MDHEN, CDR2 SYDVKM. The CDR3 loop spans 14 amino acids. In nucleotides, the CDR3 is TGTGCCACTTCACACCCTCAGATACCAGAGACCCAGTACTTC. Amino acids: CATSHPQIPETQYF.

This rearrangement joins TRBV4-3 to TRBJ2-7; TRBD2 matches 11 bases. Germline V gene lookup returns CDR1 LGHNA and CDR2 YSLEER. This CDR3 comprises 18 residues. The V segment lost 0 bases and the J segment 0 bases; nucleotides outside the gene matches: 7. CDR3 coding DNA: TGCGCCAGCAGCCAAGATCTAGCGGGAGGCCTCCTCTCCTACGAGCAGTACTTC. Its protein is CASSQDLAGGLLSYEQYF.

The chain uses TRBV4-3 and TRBJ1-6, with TRBD1 matching over 7 bases. Per germline, CDR1 LGHNA and CDR2 YSLEER. CDR3 length: 15 residues. V gave up 4 bases and J gave up 9 bases; unmatched junction bases: 9. The CDR3 DNA is TGCGCCAGCAGCCGCAACAGGGGAAGGGGTTCACCCCTCCACTTT. As protein: CASSRNRGRGSPLHF.

This clonotype was seen a few times. V gene TRBV7-2 combines with J gene TRBJ2-3; possible D gene TRBD2, 6 bases. Trimming cost V 0 bases and J 5 bases, with 9 bases left between them. Germline values: CDR1 SGHTA, CDR2 FQGNSA. This CDR3 spans 14 amino acids. The DNA for the CDR3 is TGTGCCAGCAGCTTAGCGGGAGGAGTAGATACGCAGTATTTT. It codes for CASSLAGGVDTQYF.

The V gene is TRBV7-9, the J gene TRBJ2-1, with 14 bases identical to TRBD2. The junction had 6 bases not matched to a gene; V was cut back by 5 bases and J by 0 bases. The CDR3 sequence is 18 residues long. CDR1 and CDR2 (germline): SEHNR, FQNEAQ (reference sequence). CDR3 amino acids: CASSKPGTSGSSYNEQFF. Here the CDR3 DNA reads TGTGCCAGCAGCAAACCCGGGACTAGCGGGAGCTCCTACAATGAGCAGTTCTTC.

This clonotype has just a few counts. The gene calls are TRBV29-1 and TRBJ2-1; D possibly corresponds to TRBD1 (6 bases). Per germline, CDR1 SQVTM and CDR2 ANQGSEA. Trimming left V 6 bases short and J 0 bases short, with 15 bases between. CDR3 length: 15 residues. The CDR3 DNA reads TGCAGCGTCTCCAGGACAGCGAGCTCCTACAATGAGCAGTTCTTC. Translated: CSVSRTASSYNEQFF.

CDR3 loop: CASSFLVPVELFF. The DNA of the CDR3 is TGTGCCAGCAGCTTCCTGGTCCCCGTCGAGTTGTTTTTT. The rearrangement joins TRBV7-9 to TRBJ2-2; no definite D call. This CDR3 has 13 residues. Germline CDR1 is SEHNR and CDR2 is FQNEAQ (reference sequence). V lost 3 bases, J lost 15 bases, and 17 bases lay in between.

CDR3 DNA sequence: TGTGCCAGCAGTGTAACAGGGGCCGGGTTAAATGAGCAGTTCTTC. This translates into CASSVTGAGLNEQFF. J is TRBJ2-1 and V is TRBV6-1; TRBD1 matches at 7 bases. The CDR3 runs 15 residues. Per the germline V gene, CDR1 is MNHNS and CDR2 is SASEGT. With V trimmed by 4 bases and J by 7 bases, 10 bases remained unmatched.

This sequence joins TRBV20-1 and TRBJ2-1; 11 nucleotides match TRBD2. Germline V gives CDR1 DFQATT, CDR2 SNEGSKA (reference sequence). Losses at the gene ends were 4 bases for V and 2 bases for J; bases not matched to a gene: 13. This CDR3 spans 18 amino acids. CDR3 in amino acids: CSANRVAGGFKPYNEQFF. The DNA of the CDR3 is TGCAGTGCTAATAGAGTAGCGGGGGGGTTTAAACCCTACAATGAGCAGTTCTTC.

This clonotype came up many times. The rearrangement links TRBV7-2 to TRBJ1-1; D is unclear. The CDR3 has 15 amino acids. Per germline, CDR1 SGHTA and CDR2 FQGNSA. Trimming took 1 base from V and 3 from J, leaving 12 bases between them. The CDR3 DNA reads TGTGCCAGCAGCTTAGGTCTCCAGGCATACACTGAAGCTTTCTTT. This sequence encodes CASSLGLQAYTEAFF.

This clonotype has more than one count but fewer than ten. V and J are TRBV15 and TRBJ1-4; D is uncertain. This CDR3 contains 13 residues. Germline CDR1 and CDR2: LNHNV and YYDKDF (reference sequence). The V end was cut by 3 bases, the J end by 8 bases, with 10 bases between. This chain's CDR3 is CATSSGPFEKLFF. CDR3 nucleotide sequence: TGTGCCACCAGCAGCGGACCCTTCGAAAAACTGTTTTTT.

V is TRBV3-1 and J is TRBJ1-2, with a tentative D call TRBD1 (5 bases). Per the germline V gene, CDR1 is LGHDT and CDR2 is YNNKEL (reference sequence). The CDR3 runs 13 residues. With 1 base removed from V and 8 bases from J, the gap between germline ends came to 11 bases. CDR3 DNA sequence: TGTGCCAGCAGCCAAGGACAGCCAGCGGGCTACACCTTC. Translation: CASSQGQPAGYTF.

This clonotype was detected only a few times. The chain combines TRBV7-8 with TRBJ2-4, with 7 positions matching TRBD1. There are 14 residues in the CDR3. Germline CDR1 and CDR2: SGHVS and FQNEAQ. With 4 bases clipped from V and 9 bases from J, the junction kept 9 bases outside the gene matches. CDR3 nucleotides: TGTGCCAGCAGCTCTATTGACAGGGATGCCATTCAGTACTTC. It yields the protein CASSSIDRDAIQYF. The full variable domain, rest sourced from reference TRBV7-8 and TRBJ2-4, is GAGVSQSPRYKVAKRGQDVALRCDPISGHVSLFWYQQALGQGPEFLTYFQNEAQLDKSGLPSDRFFAERPEGSVSTLKIQRTQQEDSAVYLCASSSIDRDAIQYFGAGTRLSVL.